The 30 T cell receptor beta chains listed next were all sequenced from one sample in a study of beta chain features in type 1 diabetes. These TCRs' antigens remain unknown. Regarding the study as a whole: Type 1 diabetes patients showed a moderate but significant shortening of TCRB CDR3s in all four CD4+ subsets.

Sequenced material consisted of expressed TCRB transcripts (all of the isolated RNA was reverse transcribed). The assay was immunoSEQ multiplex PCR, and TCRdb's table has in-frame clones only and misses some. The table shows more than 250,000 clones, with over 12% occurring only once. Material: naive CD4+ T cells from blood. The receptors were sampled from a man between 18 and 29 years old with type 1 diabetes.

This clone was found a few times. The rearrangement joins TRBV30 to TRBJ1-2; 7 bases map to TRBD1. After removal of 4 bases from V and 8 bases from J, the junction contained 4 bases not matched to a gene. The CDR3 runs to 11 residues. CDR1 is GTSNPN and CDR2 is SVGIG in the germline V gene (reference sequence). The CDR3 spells CAWTGGRGYTF. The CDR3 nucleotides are TGTGCCTGGACAGGGGGTCGAGGCTACACCTTC.

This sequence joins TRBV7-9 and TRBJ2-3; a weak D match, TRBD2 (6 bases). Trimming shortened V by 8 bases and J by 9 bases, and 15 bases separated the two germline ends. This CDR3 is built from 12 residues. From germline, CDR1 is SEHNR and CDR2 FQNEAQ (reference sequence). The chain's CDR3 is CASVIVEGTQYF. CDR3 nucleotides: TGTGCCAGCGTCATAGTGGAGGGGACGCAGTATTTT.

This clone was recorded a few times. The CDR3 region is CATATAYEEKLFF. The CDR3 DNA is TGTGCCACCGCGACAGCTTATGAGGAAAAACTGTTTTTT. The chain employs TRBV27 and TRBJ1-4, with D possibly TRBD1 on 5 matching bases. The CDR3 loop spans 13 amino acids. Trimming removed 10 bases at V and 8 bases at J, with 17 bases between. CDR1 and CDR2 (germline): MNHEY, SMNVEV (reference sequence).

CDR3 region: CAISDVSRTGNSPLHF. The CDR3 DNA is TGTGCCATCAGTGATGTAAGTCGGACTGGTAATTCACCCCTCCACTTT. The gene calls are TRBV10-3 and TRBJ1-6, with D hard to call. V was cut by 3 bases and J by 6 bases, with 15 bases left in between. Looked up from germline, CDR1 is ENHRY and CDR2 is SYGVKD. The CDR3 extends over 16 amino acids.

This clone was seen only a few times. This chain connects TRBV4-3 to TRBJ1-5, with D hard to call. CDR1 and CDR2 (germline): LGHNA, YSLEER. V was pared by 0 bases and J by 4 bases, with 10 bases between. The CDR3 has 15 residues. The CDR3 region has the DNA TGCGCCAGCAGCCAAGATATAGTGGTGAATCAGCCCCAGCATTTT. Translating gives CASSQDIVVNQPQHF.

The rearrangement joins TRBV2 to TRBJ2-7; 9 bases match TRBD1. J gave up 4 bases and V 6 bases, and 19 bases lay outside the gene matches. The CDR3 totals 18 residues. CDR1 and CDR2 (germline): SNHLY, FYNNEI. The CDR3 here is CASRPFPLGGQGTYEQYF. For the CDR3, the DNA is TGTGCCAGCAGACCATTCCCCCTAGGGGGACAGGGAACTTACGAGCAGTACTTC.

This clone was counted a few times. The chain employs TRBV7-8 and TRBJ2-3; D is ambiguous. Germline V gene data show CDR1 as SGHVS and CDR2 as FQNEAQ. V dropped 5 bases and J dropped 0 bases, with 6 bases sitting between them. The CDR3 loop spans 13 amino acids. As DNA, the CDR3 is TGTGCCAGCAGCCCAATGAGCACAGATACGCAGTATTTT. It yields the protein CASSPMSTDTQYF. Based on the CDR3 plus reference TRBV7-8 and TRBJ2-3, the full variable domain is GAGVSQSPRYKVAKRGQDVALRCDPISGHVSLFWYQQALGQGPEFLTYFQNEAQLDKSGLPSDRFFAERPEGSVSTLKIQRTQQEDSAVYLCASSPMSTDTQYFGPGTRLTVL.

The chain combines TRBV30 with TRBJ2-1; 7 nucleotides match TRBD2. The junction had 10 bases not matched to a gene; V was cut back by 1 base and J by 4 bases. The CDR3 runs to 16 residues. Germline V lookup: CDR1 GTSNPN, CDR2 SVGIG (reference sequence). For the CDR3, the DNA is TGTGCCTGGAGTGACAGCGGGAAAGGGCGTTACAATGAGCAGTTCTTC. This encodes CAWSDSGKGRYNEQFF.

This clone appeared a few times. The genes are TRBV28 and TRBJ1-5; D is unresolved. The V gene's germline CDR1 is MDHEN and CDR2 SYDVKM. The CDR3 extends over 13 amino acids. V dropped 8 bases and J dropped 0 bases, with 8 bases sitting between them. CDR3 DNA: TGTGCCAGCGGGGAGGATAGCAATCAGCCCCAGCATTTT. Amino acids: CASGEDSNQPQHF.

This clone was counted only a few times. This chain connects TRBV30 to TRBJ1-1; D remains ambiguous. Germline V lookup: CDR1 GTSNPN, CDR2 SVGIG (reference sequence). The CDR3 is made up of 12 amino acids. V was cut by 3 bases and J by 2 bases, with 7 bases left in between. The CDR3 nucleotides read TGTGCCTGGAGCTTAGTTAACACTGAAGCTTTCTTT. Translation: CAWSLVNTEAFF.

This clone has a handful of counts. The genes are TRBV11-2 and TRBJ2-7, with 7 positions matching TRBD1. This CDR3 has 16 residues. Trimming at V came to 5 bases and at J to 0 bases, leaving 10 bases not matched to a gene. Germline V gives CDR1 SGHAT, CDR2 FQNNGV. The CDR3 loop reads CASSKDRSALSYEQYF. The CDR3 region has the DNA TGTGCCAGCAGCAAGGACAGGTCGGCCCTCTCCTACGAGCAGTACTTC. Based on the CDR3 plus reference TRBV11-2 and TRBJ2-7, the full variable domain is EAGVAQSPRYKIIEKRQSVAFWCNPISGHATLYWYQQILGQGPKLLIQFQNNGVVDDSQLPKDRFSAERLKGVDSTLKIQPAKLEDSAVYLCASSKDRSALSYEQYFGPGTRLTVT.

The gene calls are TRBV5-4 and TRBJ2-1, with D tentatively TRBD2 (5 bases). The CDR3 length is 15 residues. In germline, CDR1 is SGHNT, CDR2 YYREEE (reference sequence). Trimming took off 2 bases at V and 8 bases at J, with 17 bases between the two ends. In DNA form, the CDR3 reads TGTGCCAGCAGCTTAGAAACCTACCCCGGGGATGAGCAGTTCTTC. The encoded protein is CASSLETYPGDEQFF.

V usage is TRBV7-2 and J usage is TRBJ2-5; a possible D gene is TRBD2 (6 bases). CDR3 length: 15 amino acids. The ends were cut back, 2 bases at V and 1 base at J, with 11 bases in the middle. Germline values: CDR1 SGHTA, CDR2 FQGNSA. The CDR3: CASSLNPRGQETQYF. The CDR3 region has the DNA TGTGCCAGCAGCTTAAATCCGCGGGGCCAAGAGACCCAGTACTTC.

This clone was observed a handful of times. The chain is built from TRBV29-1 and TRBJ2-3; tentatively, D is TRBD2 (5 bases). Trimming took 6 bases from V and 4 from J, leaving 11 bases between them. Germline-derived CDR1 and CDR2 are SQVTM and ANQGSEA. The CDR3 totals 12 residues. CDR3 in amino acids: CSVKTEADTQYF. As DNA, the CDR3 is TGCAGCGTGAAGACGGAGGCAGATACGCAGTATTTT.

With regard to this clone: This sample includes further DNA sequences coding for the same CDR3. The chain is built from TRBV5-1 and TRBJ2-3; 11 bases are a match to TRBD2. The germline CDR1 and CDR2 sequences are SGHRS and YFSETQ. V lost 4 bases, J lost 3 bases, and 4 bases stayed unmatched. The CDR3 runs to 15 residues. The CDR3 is CASSPGTSGTDTQYF. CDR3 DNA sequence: TGCGCCAGCAGCCCCGGGACTAGCGGAACAGATACGCAGTATTTT.

CDR3 sequence reads: CASSPGQTSPLHF. CDR3 nucleotide sequence: TGTGCCAGCAGCCCGGGACAGACGTCACCCCTCCACTTT. This chain links TRBV6-6 with TRBJ1-6; 7 bases match TRBD1. CDR1 is MNHNY, CDR2 SVGAGI, per germline (reference sequence). This CDR3 region has 13 residues. The V gene end was trimmed by 6 bases and the J gene end by 10 bases; junction bases not matched to a gene: 6.

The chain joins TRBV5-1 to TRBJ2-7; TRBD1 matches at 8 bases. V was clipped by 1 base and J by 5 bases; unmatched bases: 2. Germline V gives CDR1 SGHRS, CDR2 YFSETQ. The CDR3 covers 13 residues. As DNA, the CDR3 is TGCGCCAGCAGCTTGCAGGGGGCGAACGAGCAGTACTTC. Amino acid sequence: CASSLQGANEQYF. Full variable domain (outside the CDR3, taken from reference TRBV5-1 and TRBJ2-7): KAGVTQTPRYLIKTRGQQVTLSCSPISGHRSVSWYQQTPGQGLQFLFEYFSETQRNKGNFPGRFSGRQFSNSRSEMNVSTLELGDSALYLCASSLQGANEQYFGPGTRLTVT.

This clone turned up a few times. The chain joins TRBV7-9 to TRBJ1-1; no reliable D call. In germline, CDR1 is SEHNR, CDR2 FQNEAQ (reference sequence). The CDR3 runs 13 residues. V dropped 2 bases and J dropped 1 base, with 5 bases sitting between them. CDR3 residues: CASSLIQNTEAFF. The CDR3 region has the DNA TGTGCCAGCAGCTTAATCCAGAACACTGAAGCTTTCTTT.

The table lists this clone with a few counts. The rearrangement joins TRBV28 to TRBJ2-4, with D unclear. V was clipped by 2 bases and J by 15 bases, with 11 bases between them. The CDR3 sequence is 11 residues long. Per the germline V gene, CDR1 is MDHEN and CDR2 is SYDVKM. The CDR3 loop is CASSLHQAGYF. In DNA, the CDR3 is TGTGCCAGCAGTTTACACCAGGCCGGGTACTTC.

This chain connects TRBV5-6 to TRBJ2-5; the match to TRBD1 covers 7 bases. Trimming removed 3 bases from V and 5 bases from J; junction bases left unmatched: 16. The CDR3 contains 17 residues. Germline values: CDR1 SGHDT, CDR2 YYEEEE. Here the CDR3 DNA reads TGTGCCAGCAGCTCCATTAACCGGGACAGTCAGATGGAGACCCAGTACTTC. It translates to CASSSINRDSQMETQYF.

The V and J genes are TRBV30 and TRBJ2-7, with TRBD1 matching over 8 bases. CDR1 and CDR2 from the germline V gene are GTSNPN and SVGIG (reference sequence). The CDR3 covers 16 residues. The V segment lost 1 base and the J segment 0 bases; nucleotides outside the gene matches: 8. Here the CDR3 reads CAWSAGGSRSSYEQYF. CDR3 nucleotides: TGTGCCTGGAGTGCAGGGGGCAGTCGGTCCTCCTACGAGCAGTACTTC.

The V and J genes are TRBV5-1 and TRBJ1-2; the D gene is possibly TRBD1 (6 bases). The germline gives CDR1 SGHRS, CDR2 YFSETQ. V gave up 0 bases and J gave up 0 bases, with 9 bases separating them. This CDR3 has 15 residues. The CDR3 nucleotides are TGCGCCAGCAGCTTGGACGGACAGTCTAACTATGGCTACACCTTC. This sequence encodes CASSLDGQSNYGYTF.

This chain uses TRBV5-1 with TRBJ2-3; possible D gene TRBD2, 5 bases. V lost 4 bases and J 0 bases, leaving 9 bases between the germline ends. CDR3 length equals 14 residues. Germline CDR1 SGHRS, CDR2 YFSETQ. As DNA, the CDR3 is TGCGCCAGCAGCGACGGGGTGAGCACAGATACGCAGTATTTT. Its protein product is CASSDGVSTDTQYF.

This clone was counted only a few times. DNA for the CDR3: TGCGCCAGCAGCTTGGAACAGGGGTGGTCAGATACGCAGTATTTT. Its protein product is CASSLEQGWSDTQYF. The chain couples TRBV5-1 to TRBJ2-3; 7 bases are shared with TRBD1. Germline V lookup: CDR1 SGHRS, CDR2 YFSETQ. Trimming took 0 bases from V and 4 from J; bases not matched to a gene: 5. This CDR3 comprises 15 residues. Combining the CDR3 with reference TRBV5-1 and TRBJ2-3 gives the whole variable domain KAGVTQTPRYLIKTRGQQVTLSCSPISGHRSVSWYQQTPGQGLQFLFEYFSETQRNKGNFPGRFSGRQFSNSRSEMNVSTLELGDSALYLCASSLEQGWSDTQYFGPGTRLTVL.

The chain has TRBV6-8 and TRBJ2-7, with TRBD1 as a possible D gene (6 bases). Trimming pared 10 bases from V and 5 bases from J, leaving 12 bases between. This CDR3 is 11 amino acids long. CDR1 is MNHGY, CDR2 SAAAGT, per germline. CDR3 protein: CAKQGLDEQYF. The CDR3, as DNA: TGTGCCAAACAGGGTTTAGACGAGCAGTACTTC.

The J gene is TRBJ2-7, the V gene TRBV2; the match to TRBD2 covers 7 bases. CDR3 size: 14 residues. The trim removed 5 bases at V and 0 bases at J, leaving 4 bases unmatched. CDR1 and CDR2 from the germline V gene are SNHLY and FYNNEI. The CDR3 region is CASSPRGDSYEQYF. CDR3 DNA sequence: TGTGCCAGCAGTCCACGGGGGGACTCCTACGAGCAGTACTTC.

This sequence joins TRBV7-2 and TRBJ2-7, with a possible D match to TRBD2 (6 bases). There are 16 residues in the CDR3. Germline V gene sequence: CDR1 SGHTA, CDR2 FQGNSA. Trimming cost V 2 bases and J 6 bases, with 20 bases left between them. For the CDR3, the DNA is TGTGCCAGCAGCTTATGGGGGACTTCCAGGTCGGGCGAGCAGTACTTC. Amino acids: CASSLWGTSRSGEQYF.

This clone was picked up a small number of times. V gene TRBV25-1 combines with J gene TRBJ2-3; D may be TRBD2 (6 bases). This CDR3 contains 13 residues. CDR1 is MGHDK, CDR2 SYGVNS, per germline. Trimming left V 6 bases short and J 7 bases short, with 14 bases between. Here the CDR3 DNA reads TGTGCCAGCAGCCGATCGGACTATCATACGCAGTATTTT. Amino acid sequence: CASSRSDYHTQYF.

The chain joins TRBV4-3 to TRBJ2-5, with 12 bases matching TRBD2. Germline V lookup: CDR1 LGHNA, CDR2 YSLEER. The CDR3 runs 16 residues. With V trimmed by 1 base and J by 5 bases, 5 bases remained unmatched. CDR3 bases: TGCGCCAGCAGCCAAGGGCAAACTAGCGGGGGGGAGACCCAGTACTTC. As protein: CASSQGQTSGGETQYF.

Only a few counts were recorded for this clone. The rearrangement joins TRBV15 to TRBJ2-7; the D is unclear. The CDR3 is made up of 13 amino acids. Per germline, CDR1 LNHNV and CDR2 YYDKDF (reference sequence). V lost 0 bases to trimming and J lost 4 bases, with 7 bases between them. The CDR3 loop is CATSRDRKYEQYF. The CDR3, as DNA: TGTGCCACCAGCAGAGACAGAAAGTACGAGCAGTACTTC.